These T cell receptor beta chains were read from a single sample in a study of CD4+ T cells in melanoma. Sequencing used immunoSEQ multiplex PCR; TCRdb keeps in-frame clones, though not all of them. The sample lists approximately 6,600 clones, about 70% occurring once. The sequenced sample was cells from a culture (not recorded whether cultured in vitro). These TCRs come from a human donor with melanoma. CDR3s include the opening cysteine and the closing phenylalanine or tryptophan. A D gene is named only where the DNA matches it firmly. Expanded clones get a size class; other rows say once, few or many, or leave the size out.

>TRBV5-1|NA|TRBJ2-5|NA
CASSLEGLQETQYF
TGCGCCAGCAGCTTGGAAGGATTACAAGAGACCCAGTACTTC
>TRBV9|medium-sized|TRBJ1-1|NA
CASSVWEVGKNTEAFF
TGTGCCAGCAGCGTATGGGAGGTGGGAAAAAACACTGAAGCTTTCTTT
>TRBV9|NA|TRBJ2-1|NA
CASSVEPGVPRKFF
TGTGCCAGCAGCGTAGAGCCAGGGGTGCCGAGAAAGTTCTTC
>TRBV6-6|NA|TRBJ2-7|NA
CASYSGSYEQYF
TGTGCCAGCTACAGCGGGTCCTACGAGCAGTACTTC
>TRBV18|few|TRBJ1-1|NA
CASSPPQNTEAFF
TGTGCCAGCTCACCACCCCAGAACACTGAAGCTTTCTTT
>TRBV5-4|NA|TRBJ2-1|NA
CASSLGPEDNEQFF
TGTGCCAGCAGCTTGGGGCCCGAGGACAATGAGCAGTTCTTC
>TRBV19|NA|TRBJ1-1|NA
CASGKGLNTEAFF
TGTGCCAGTGGGAAAGGGTTGAACACTGAAGCTTTCTTT
>TRBV14|NA|TRBJ2-6|NA
CASSQALSSGANVLTF
TGTGCCAGCAGCCAAGCTTTGAGCTCTGGGGCCAACGTCCTGACTTTC
>TRBV7-9|NA|TRBJ1-4|TRBD1
CASSPGQGLVEKLFF
TGTGCCAGCAGCCCCGGACAGGGGCTGGTTGAAAAACTGTTTTTT
>TRBV6-5|NA|TRBJ2-7|NA
CASRPTGLNEQYF
TGTGCCAGTAGACCTACGGGGCTCAACGAGCAGTACTTC
>TRBV29-1|NA|TRBJ2-7|NA
CSFRGQSSYEQYF
TGCAGCTTCCGAGGGCAGAGCTCCTACGAGCAGTACTTC
>TRBV5-1|once|TRBJ1-6|NA
CASSLNPVGAGRYGIVDSPLHF
TGCGCCAGCAGCTTGAACCCCGTGGGGGCCGGCCGTTATGGTATTGTGGATTCACCCCTCCACTTT
>TRBV25-1|NA|TRBJ2-3|NA
CASSLRDTWRADTQYF
TGTGCCAGCAGTCTTCGGGACACCTGGAGGGCAGATACGCAGTATTTT
>TRBV5-1|medium-sized|TRBJ2-7|TRBD1
CASSPGTGGYEQYF
TGCGCCAGCAGCCCCGGGACAGGGGGCTACGAGCAGTACTTC
>TRBV4-3|NA|TRBJ2-7|NA
CASSQDSGAAAQYF
TGCGCCAGCAGCCAAGATTCGGGAGCGGCCGCGCAGTACTTC
>TRBV5-1|few|TRBJ2-3|NA
CASSLGVGTDTQYF
TGCGCCAGCAGCTTGGGGGTGGGTACAGATACGCAGTATTTT
>TRBV19|NA|TRBJ1-1|NA
CASSIAQSNTEAFF
TGTGCCAGTAGTATCGCACAGTCGAACACTGAAGCTTTCTTT
>TRBV2|few|TRBJ1-6|NA
CASIGSGYNSPLHF
TGTGCCAGCATAGGATCAGGTTATAATTCACCCCTCCACTTT
>TRBV7-9|NA|TRBJ1-1|NA
CASSAPGNTEAFF
TGTGCCAGCAGCGCCCCAGGGAACACTGAAGCTTTCTTT
>TRBV4-1|NA|TRBJ1-6|TRBD1
CASSPRQGGDNSPLHF
TGCGCCAGCAGCCCCCGACAGGGTGGCGATAATTCACCCCTCCACTTT
>TRBV4-1|once|TRBJ2-2|NA
CASSHLGTTNTGELFF
TGCGCCAGCAGCCACTTGGGGACGACGAACACCGGGGAGCTGTTTTTT
>TRBV21-1|NA|TRBJ2-7|NA
CASSATGLADSYEQYF
TGTGCCAGCAGCGCGACGGGACTAGCGGACTCCTACGAGCAGTACTTC
>TRBV9|NA|TRBJ1-2|TRBD1
CASSVSRQGSRGSYTF
TGTGCCAGCAGCGTTAGCCGACAGGGCTCGCGGGGTAGCTACACCTTC
>TRBV28|NA|TRBJ1-2|NA
CASSLIVRDGYTF
TGTGCCAGCAGTTTGATCGTCAGGGATGGCTACACCTTC
>TRBV4-3|NA|TRBJ2-2|NA
CASSQDPGRQPFPKNTGELFF
TGCGCCAGCAGCCAAGATCCTGGGAGACAGCCGTTCCCTAAGAACACCGGGGAGCTGTTTTTT
>TRBV15|once|TRBJ1-2|TRBD1
CATSRDMGQGVGYTF
TGTGCCACCAGCAGAGATATGGGACAGGGGGTCGGCTACACCTTC
>TRBV12-3/TRBV12-4|NA|TRBJ2-5|NA
CASGQGRQETQYF
TGTGCCAGCGGGCAGGGAAGACAAGAGACCCAGTACTTC
>TRBV7-2|NA|TRBJ2-7|NA
CASSLRQHSYEQYF
TGTGCCAGCAGCTTAAGACAGCACTCCTACGAGCAGTACTTC
>TRBV28|few|TRBJ2-5|NA
CASSLEETQYF
TGTGCCAGCAGTTTGGAAGAGACCCAGTACTTC
>TRBV6-2/TRBV6-3|few|TRBJ2-2|NA
CASSYSSGVVNTGELFF
TGTGCCAGCAGTTACTCATCCGGGGTCGTGAACACCGGGGAGCTGTTTTTT
>TRBV4-3|NA|TRBJ2-1|NA
CASSQDASDSYNEQFF
TGCGCCAGCAGCCAAGACGCTAGCGATTCCTACAATGAGCAGTTCTTC
>TRBV5-6|NA|TRBJ1-3|NA
CASSPQRFSGNTIYF
TGTGCCAGCAGCCCTCAGCGATTCTCTGGAAACACCATATATTTT
>TRBV28|NA|TRBJ1-5|NA
CASRLGTNQPQHF
TGTGCCAGCAGATTGGGCACAAATCAGCCCCAGCATTTT
>TRBV7-9|NA|TRBJ1-1|NA
CAEAGVNTEAFF
TGTGCCGAAGCCGGGGTGAACACTGAAGCTTTCTTT
>TRBV6-5|once|TRBJ1-4|NA
CATLRQVNEKLFF
TGTGCCACGCTACGACAGGTTAATGAAAAACTGTTTTTT
>TRBV19|NA|TRBJ1-2|TRBD1
CASRAGTGLHGYTF
TGTGCCAGTAGGGCCGGGACAGGGCTCCATGGCTACACCTTC
>TRBV6-5|NA|TRBJ1-6|NA
CASTLKGVGNSPLHF
TGTGCCAGCACCCTGAAGGGGGTTGGTAATTCACCCCTCCACTTT